The 22 T cell receptor beta chains presented below share a single source sample, sequenced in a study of beta chain features in type 1 diabetes. These receptors' antigens are unknown. Study-level points and caveats: Moderate but significant shortening of TCRB CDR3s was recorded in all four CD4+ subsets from Type 1 diabetes patients.

cDNA synthesis used the whole RNA isolate, giving expressed TCRB sequences. The table came from immunoSEQ multiplex PCR; TCRdb's copy has only in-frame clones and leaves some out. This table has under 300,000 clones, roughly 13% appearing once. Sequenced sample: naive CD4+ T cells from blood. Receptors were obtained from a man between 25 and 39 years old with type 1 diabetes.

The sample holds a few counts of this clone. The genes are TRBV11-2 and TRBJ2-5, with TRBD2 identical over 9 bases. V lost 5 bases to trimming and J lost 5 bases; unmatched junction nucleotides: 12. The CDR3 sequence is 16 residues long. Germline CDR1 and CDR2: SGHAT and FQNNGV. CDR3 DNA sequence: TGTGCCAGCAGCCAGAGCGGGAGGACCGTCTGGGAGACCCAGTACTTC. Translated: CASSQSGRTVWETQYF.

This clone was counted between two and nine times. The chain is built from TRBV5-4 and TRBJ2-1; 7 bases are shared with TRBD1. CDR1 and CDR2 (germline): SGHNT, YYREEE (reference sequence). This CDR3 spans 15 amino acids. After removal of 4 bases from V and 2 bases from J, the junction contained 6 bases not matched to a gene. CDR3 sequence (DNA): TGTGCCAGCAGCCCCGGGACAGAGACCTACAATGAGCAGTTCTTC. Its protein product is CASSPGTETYNEQFF.

This clone was counted only a few times. The chain is built from TRBV11-2 and TRBJ2-4; 10 nucleotides line up with TRBD2. The CDR3 has 18 amino acids. Germline V gene data show CDR1 as SGHAT and CDR2 as FQNNGV. V was pared by 6 bases and J by 0 bases, with 11 bases of the junction left unmatched. The CDR3, as DNA: TGTGCCAGCAGTTCACTAGAGCGGGGGGGGATAGCCAAAAACATTCAGTACTTC. The encoded protein is CASSSLERGGIAKNIQYF.

This clone was seen at least ten times. This chain connects TRBV9 to TRBJ2-7; TRBD1 matches at 9 bases. This CDR3 spans 14 amino acids. With V trimmed by 7 bases and J by 2 bases, 7 bases remained unmatched. Germline V lookup: CDR1 SGDLS, CDR2 YYNGEE. The CDR3 region is CASSGTGTAYEQYF. The CDR3 DNA sequence: TGTGCCAGCTCGGGGACAGGGACCGCCTACGAGCAGTACTTC.

This clone showed up just a few times. This chain joins TRBV5-1 and TRBJ2-3; TRBD1 agrees at 10 bases. CDR1 and CDR2 (germline): SGHRS, YFSETQ. This CDR3 spans 15 amino acids. V lost 7 bases, J lost 3 bases, and 8 bases stayed unmatched. The DNA of the CDR3 is TGCGCCAGCGCTCGGGCGGGACAGGGGACAGATACGCAGTATTTT. Its protein is CASARAGQGTDTQYF.

The rearrangement uses TRBV14 and TRBJ1-2, with 9 bases matching TRBD1. Germline V lookup: CDR1 SGHDN, CDR2 FVKESK. Germline trimming cut 2 bases from V and 4 bases from J; bases unmatched to any gene: 5. The CDR3 is made up of 15 amino acids. The CDR3 DNA is TGTGCCAGCAGCCAAAGGACAGGGGTTGGCTATGGCTACACCTTC. It specifies CASSQRTGVGYGYTF.

The chain links TRBV6-5 to TRBJ2-7, with 9 bases lining up with TRBD2. The length of the CDR3 is 15 residues. CDR1 MNHEY and CDR2 SVGAGI come from the germline V gene. The junction had 1 base not matched to a gene; V was cut back by 0 bases and J by 1 base. The CDR3 DNA reads as TGTGCCAGCAGTTACTCGCTAGCGGGATCCTACGAGCAGTACTTC. This translates into CASSYSLAGSYEQYF.

This clone has a handful of counts. This chain joins TRBV9 and TRBJ2-3; possibly TRBD2 for D (7 bases). Germline loops: CDR1 SGDLS, CDR2 YYNGEE. Trimming took off 0 bases at V and 4 bases at J, with 15 bases between the two ends. This CDR3 is built from 16 residues. The CDR3 DNA follows: TGTGCCAGCAGCGTAGGAGGGGGGGCAAGTGCAGATACGCAGTATTTT. Translating it yields CASSVGGGASADTQYF.

This clone occurred a few times. The chain employs TRBV25-1 and TRBJ2-1, with 7 bases matching TRBD2. V shed 3 bases and J 4 bases; nucleotides not matched to a gene: 6. The CDR3 totals 15 residues. Germline V gene data show CDR1 as MGHDK and CDR2 as SYGVNS. In nucleotides, the CDR3 is TGTGCCAGCAGTGAGGCGGGGAGGGCTTACAATGAGCAGTTCTTC. It yields the protein CASSEAGRAYNEQFF.

This clone appeared a few times. The chain is built from TRBV11-2 and TRBJ2-7; 7 positions agree with TRBD2. The junction had 2 bases not matched to a gene; V was cut back by 5 bases and J by 4 bases. The CDR3 is 12 residues long. Germline CDR1 SGHAT, CDR2 FQNNGV. The chain's CDR3 is CASSEGGYEQYF. CDR3 DNA: TGTGCCAGCAGCGAGGGAGGGTACGAGCAGTACTTC.

This clone was found a few times. The rearrangement joins TRBV6-5 to TRBJ2-2; TRBD2 is a possible D gene (5 bases). The germline V gene has CDR1 MNHEY and CDR2 SVGAGI. Trimming took 6 bases from V and 6 from J, leaving 5 bases between them. CDR3 length equals 11 residues. The CDR3 is CASREAGELFF. Here the CDR3 DNA reads TGTGCCAGCAGGGAGGCCGGGGAGCTGTTTTTT.

This clone was picked up a small number of times. V is TRBV30 and J is TRBJ1-2, with unresolved D. CDR1 GTSNPN and CDR2 SVGIG come from the germline V gene (reference sequence). V was pared by 4 bases and J by 2 bases, with 11 bases between. CDR3 length: 13 residues. The CDR3 DNA is TGTGCCTGGAAGAGGGTTAAGAACTATGGCTACACCTTC. Its translation is CAWKRVKNYGYTF.

The chain has TRBV18 and TRBJ1-5, with no clear D. CDR1 is KGHSH and CDR2 is LQKENI in the germline V gene. This CDR3 region has 14 residues. Trimming took off 6 bases at V and 5 bases at J, with 14 bases between the two ends. In DNA form, the CDR3 reads TGTGCCAGCTCCTCCAACGCCGGGGATCAGCCCCAGCATTTT. Its translation is CASSSNAGDQPQHF.

The rearrangement joins TRBV11-2 to TRBJ2-3; maybe TRBD2 (6 bases). Germline values: CDR1 SGHAT, CDR2 FQNNGV. CDR3 length: 15 amino acids. V dropped 6 bases and J dropped 1 base, with 14 bases sitting between them. The CDR3 sequence: CASRSGPTGTDTQYF. In DNA, the CDR3 is TGTGCCAGCAGAAGCGGGCCCACTGGCACAGATACGCAGTATTTT. The entire variable domain, with the rest obtained from reference TRBV11-2 and TRBJ2-3, is as follows: EAGVAQSPRYKIIEKRQSVAFWCNPISGHATLYWYQQILGQGPKLLIQFQNNGVVDDSQLPKDRFSAERLKGVDSTLKIQPAKLEDSAVYLCASRSGPTGTDTQYFGPGTRLTVL.

A few counts support this clone. The chain links TRBV29-1 to TRBJ1-1, with 8 bases lining up with TRBD1. Trimming at V came to 4 bases and at J to 1 base, leaving 2 bases not matched to a gene. This CDR3 is built from 13 residues. Germline values: CDR1 SQVTM, CDR2 ANQGSEA. CDR3 nucleotide sequence: TGCAGCGTTGGTGGGACAGGGAACACTGAAGCTTTCTTT. This translates into CSVGGTGNTEAFF.

The J gene is TRBJ1-2, the V gene TRBV19; D call uncertain. The CDR3 extends over 13 amino acids. Trimming shortened V by 5 bases and J by 3 bases, and 10 bases separated the two germline ends. Germline V lookup: CDR1 LNHDA, CDR2 SQIVND (reference sequence). The CDR3 region has the DNA TGTGCCAGTAGTCCAGCTGCGGACTATGGCTACACCTTC. Residues: CASSPAADYGYTF.

This clone was observed a handful of times. V usage is TRBV5-1 and J usage is TRBJ2-5; TRBD2 might be the D (6 bases). CDR1 and CDR2 from the germline V gene are SGHRS and YFSETQ. V lost 3 bases and J lost 3, with 15 bases in between. The CDR3 totals 15 residues. CDR3 amino acids: CASSWTLASKETQYF. The CDR3 bases are TGCGCCAGCAGCTGGACCCTAGCGTCCAAAGAGACCCAGTACTTC.

The sample holds a few counts of this clone. The chain combines TRBV6-6 with TRBJ2-4; D may be TRBD1 (6 bases). Per the germline V gene, CDR1 is MNHNY and CDR2 is SVGAGI (reference sequence). This CDR3 spans 15 amino acids. V was cut by 2 bases and J by 7 bases, with 15 bases left in between. The chain's CDR3 is CASSYADSARNIQYF. In DNA, the CDR3 is TGTGCCAGCAGTTACGCGGACAGCGCACGGAACATTCAGTACTTC.

A few counts support this clone. CDR3 sequence: CASSFDRTYEQYF. DNA of the CDR3: TGCGCCAGCAGCTTTGACAGGACCTACGAGCAGTACTTC. V and J are TRBV5-1 and TRBJ2-7, with D possibly being TRBD1 (6 bases). This CDR3 contains 13 residues. The V and J ends lost 2 bases and 2 bases respectively, with 8 bases between them. Per the germline V gene, CDR1 is SGHRS and CDR2 is YFSETQ.

The chain's CDR3 is CASSPDRGNHQPQHF. The CDR3 DNA is TGTGCCAGCAGCCCGGACAGGGGGAATCATCAGCCCCAGCATTTT. J is TRBJ1-5 and V is TRBV7-8, with 10 bases aligning to TRBD1. The CDR3 covers 15 residues. Germline V gives CDR1 SGHVS, CDR2 FQNEAQ. The V segment lost 5 bases and the J segment 5 bases; nucleotides outside the gene matches: 6. The full variable domain, completed using reference TRBV7-8 and TRBJ1-5, is GAGVSQSPRYKVAKRGQDVALRCDPISGHVSLFWYQQALGQGPEFLTYFQNEAQLDKSGLPSDRFFAERPEGSVSTLKIQRTQQEDSAVYLCASSPDRGNHQPQHFGDGTRLSIL.

This clone was seen a few times. The chain is built from TRBV5-4 and TRBJ2-5; TRBD2 matches at 7 bases. Trimming at V came to 0 bases and at J to 7 bases, leaving 3 bases not matched to a gene. The CDR3 is 13 residues long. Germline assignment: CDR1 SGHNT and CDR2 YYREEE (reference sequence). CDR3 DNA: TGTGCCAGCAGCTTGGTCCCTAGCGGGACCCAGTACTTC. Translated, it gives CASSLVPSGTQYF.

This clone showed up just a few times. The CDR3 DNA reads as TGCAGCGTTGTTGAGGGCACAGATACGCAGTATTTT. Translated: CSVVEGTDTQYF. V and J are TRBV29-1 and TRBJ2-3; D gene uncertain. There are 12 residues in the CDR3. The germline V gene has CDR1 SQVTM and CDR2 ANQGSEA. V lost 4 bases, J lost 1 base, and 6 bases lay in between.